This T cell receptor (beta chain) was recovered during a study of blood T cell repertoires in COVID-19. Background on the study: Donors in the United States, Italy and Spain gave samples during acute or convalescent COVID-19.

Two consecutive negative NP/OP PCR tests, clearance, or resolved symptoms defined Cohort 3 recovery. Authors' data handling: Reference gene primers were amplified, and this amplification served to estimate nucleated cell counts. Clones were read by immunoSEQ multiplex PCR, and TCRdb kept only the in-frame ones, dropping some. V, J and clone size were drawn from that table, and D and trimming were deduced from the DNA. The sample holds some 340,000 clones, around 83% seen once. The sequence was obtained from a woman aged 50 to 60 who had recovered from COVID-19. Sequenced material: PBMCs or T cells enriched from blood (not recorded which).

The CDR3 sequence is CASSQDLGLGENTEAFF. DNA for the CDR3: TGTGCCAGCAGCCAAGATCTCGGGTTAGGGGAGAACACTGAAGCTTTCTTT. V usage is TRBV14 and J usage is TRBJ1-1; D perhaps matches TRBD1 (5 bases). Between the trimmed V and J ends, which lost 0 bases and 1 base, there was a span of 15 bases. The CDR3 covers 17 residues. Looked up from germline, CDR1 is SGHDN and CDR2 is FVKESK.